This TCR beta chain was observed in a study of post-analysis software for immune sequencing data. Study information: As for disease course, relapsing-remitting, secondary progressive and progressive-relapsing multiple sclerosis were all included. General study results and limits: In patients, about 5 TRBV segments were more frequent than in controls, with TRBV5-6, TRBV5-1 and TRBV20-1 among them. Compared with controls, patients showed significantly lower normalized Chao1 diversity. When the samples were clustered directly with F measure, those that had been prepared in the same batch showed strong co-clustering.

The CDR3 extends over 11 amino acids. Between the trimmed V and J ends, which lost 6 bases and 3 bases, there was a span of 3 bases. Prepared TCR beta cDNA libraries contained unique molecular identifiers. There were roughly 0.9 to 10 million T cells, and roughly 0.5 million cDNA molecules came from them. TCRdb passed the PCR reads through MiXCR, listing each CDR3 protein once. The table includes under 200,000 distinct CDR3 sequences, 29% detected once. This clonotype appeared many times. Antigen specificity is unknown. J is TRBJ2-1 and V is TRBV12-3 or TRBV12-4; no clear D gene. The receptor was isolated from a girl aged 2-17 years with multiple sclerosis. The sample consisted of blood. Written as DNA, the CDR3 is TGTGCCAGCAGCAACTACAATGAGCAGTTCTTC. Residues: CASSNYNEQFF.